The sequence of this T cell receptor beta chain was determined in a study of T cell changes during pregnancy in multiple sclerosis. Libraries were prepared by immunoSEQ multiplex PCR; TCRdb keeps only in-frame clonotypes and omits some of them. The sample holds tens of thousands of clones, around 90% seen once. Trimming at V came to 5 bases and at J to 3 bases, leaving 17 bases not matched to a gene. There are 18 residues in the CDR3. Germline V gene data show CDR1 as SGHDT and CDR2 as YYEEEE. V and J are TRBV5-6 and TRBJ2-3; TRBD2 matches at 8 bases. The TCR sequence derives from a female donor with multiple sclerosis, enrolled in a pregnancy study. Source: CD8+ T cells from peripheral blood mononuclear cells, taken before pregnancy. CDR3 coding DNA: TGTGCCAGCAGGGGGGGACGACTAGCGAACAGCATAACAGATACGCAGTATTTT. Encoded protein: CASRGGRLANSITDTQYF. Together with reference TRBV5-6 and TRBJ2-3, the CDR3 gives the full variable domain: DAGVTQSPTHLIKTRGQQVTLRCSPKSGHDTVSWYQQALGQGPQFIFQYYEEEERQRGNFPDRFSGHQFPNYSSELNVNALLLGDSALYLCASRGGRLANSITDTQYFGPGTRLTVL.